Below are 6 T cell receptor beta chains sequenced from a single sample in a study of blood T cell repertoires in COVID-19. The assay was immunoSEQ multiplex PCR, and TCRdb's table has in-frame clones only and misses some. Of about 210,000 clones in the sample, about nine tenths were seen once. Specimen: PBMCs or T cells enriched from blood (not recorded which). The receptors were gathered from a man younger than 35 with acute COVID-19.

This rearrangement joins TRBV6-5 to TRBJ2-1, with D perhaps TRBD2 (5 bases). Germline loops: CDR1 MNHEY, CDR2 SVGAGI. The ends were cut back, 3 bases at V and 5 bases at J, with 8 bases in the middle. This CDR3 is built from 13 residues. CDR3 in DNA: TGTGCCAGCAGTTATGGACTTGACAATGAGCAGTTCTTC. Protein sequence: CASSYGLDNEQFF.

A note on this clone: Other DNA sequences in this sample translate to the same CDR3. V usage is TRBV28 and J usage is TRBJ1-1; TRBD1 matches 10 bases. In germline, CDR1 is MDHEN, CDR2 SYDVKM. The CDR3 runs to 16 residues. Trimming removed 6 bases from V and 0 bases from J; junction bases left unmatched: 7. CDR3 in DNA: TGTGCCAGCAGCCCTCCGGGACAGGGGTTGAACACTGAAGCTTTCTTT. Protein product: CASSPPGQGLNTEAFF.

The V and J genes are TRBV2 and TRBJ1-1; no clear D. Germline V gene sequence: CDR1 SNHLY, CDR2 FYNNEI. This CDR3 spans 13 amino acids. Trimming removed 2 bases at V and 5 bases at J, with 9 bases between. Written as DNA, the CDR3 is TGTGCCAGCAGTGAAATTATGGAGACTGAAGCTTTCTTT. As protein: CASSEIMETEAFF.

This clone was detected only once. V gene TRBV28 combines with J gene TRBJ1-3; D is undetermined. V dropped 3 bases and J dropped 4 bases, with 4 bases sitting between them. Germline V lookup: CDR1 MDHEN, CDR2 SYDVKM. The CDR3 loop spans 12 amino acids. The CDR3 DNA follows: TGTGCCAGCAGTTTTCGGGGAAACACCATATATTTT. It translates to CASSFRGNTIYF.

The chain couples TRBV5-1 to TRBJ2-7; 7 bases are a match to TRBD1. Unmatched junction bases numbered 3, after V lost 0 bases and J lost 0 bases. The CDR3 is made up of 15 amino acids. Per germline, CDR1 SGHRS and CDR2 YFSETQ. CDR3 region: CASSLEGAVSYEQYF. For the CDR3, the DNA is TGCGCCAGCAGCTTGGAGGGGGCAGTCTCCTACGAGCAGTACTTC. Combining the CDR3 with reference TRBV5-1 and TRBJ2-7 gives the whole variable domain KAGVTQTPRYLIKTRGQQVTLSCSPISGHRSVSWYQQTPGQGLQFLFEYFSETQRNKGNFPGRFSGRQFSNSRSEMNVSTLELGDSALYLCASSLEGAVSYEQYFGPGTRLTVT.

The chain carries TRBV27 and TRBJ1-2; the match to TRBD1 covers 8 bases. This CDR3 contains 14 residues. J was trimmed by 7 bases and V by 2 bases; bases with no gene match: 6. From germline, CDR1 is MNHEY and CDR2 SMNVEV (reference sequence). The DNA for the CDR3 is TGTGCCAGCAGTTTAGCACAGGGGGGAAGTGGCTACACCTTC. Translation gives CASSLAQGGSGYTF.